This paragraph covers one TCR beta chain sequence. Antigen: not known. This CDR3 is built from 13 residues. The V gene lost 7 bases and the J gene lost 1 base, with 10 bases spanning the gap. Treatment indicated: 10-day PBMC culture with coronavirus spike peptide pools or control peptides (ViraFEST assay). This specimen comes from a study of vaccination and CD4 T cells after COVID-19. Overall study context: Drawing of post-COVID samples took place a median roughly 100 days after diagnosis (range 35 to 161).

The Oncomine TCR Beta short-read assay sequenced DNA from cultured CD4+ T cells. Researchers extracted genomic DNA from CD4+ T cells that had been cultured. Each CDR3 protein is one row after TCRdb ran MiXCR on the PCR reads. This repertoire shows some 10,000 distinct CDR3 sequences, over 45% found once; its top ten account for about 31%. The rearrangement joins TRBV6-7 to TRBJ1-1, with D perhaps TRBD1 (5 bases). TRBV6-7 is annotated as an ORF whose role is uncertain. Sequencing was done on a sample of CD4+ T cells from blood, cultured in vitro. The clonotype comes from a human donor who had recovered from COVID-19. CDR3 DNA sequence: TGTGCCAGCATTCCTACAGGGAACACTGAAGCTTTCTTT. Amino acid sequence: CASIPTGNTEAFF.